Here is one TCR beta chain with its context. The table lists this clone with a few counts. The antigen it recognizes is unknown. No per-base quality is available; no much larger clone lies one base away. Library method: the immunoSEQ multiplex PCR assay. The multiplex PCR relied on a mix of 60 forward primers for TCR Vbeta segments and 13 reverse primers for TCR Jbeta segments. Amplification of the CDR3 region of rearranged TCR beta genes was performed with a multiplex PCR assay on genomic DNA. The Illumina HiSeq System was used to sequence the amplified TCR beta libraries as 87-base-pair reads. The paper's data handling went like this. In a later analysis, some 80 million unique TCR beta chains were counted across the 690 or so repertoires, and roughly 11 million of these chains were shared by at least two donors. To remove PCR and sequencing errors, raw reads were error-corrected and collapsed into unique sequences using a nearest-neighbor algorithm that merged closely related sequences. Alignment of CDR3 sequences to IMGT reference sequences was used to assign V, D and J gene segments. For a sequence to be retained, a match of at least six nucleotides was required to both a V gene segment and a J gene segment. Rearrangements were called productive when the CDR3 lacked stop codons and stayed in frame with V and J; all others were non-productive. CDR3 was defined according to IMGT convention as the region running from the second conserved V-encoded cysteine to the conserved J-encoded phenylalanine. The earlier analysis of about 610 of the donors excluded any sequence lacking an unambiguous match to a single V gene segment. An earlier analysis of a few hundred of the donors called V segments functional above 56.7% productive rearrangements and segregating when the between-donor standard deviation exceeded 5%. To diagnose cytomegalovirus status from the catalog of TCR beta chain sequences, a statistical classification framework was built. V and J gene assignment, in a later analysis, came from comparing TCR nucleotide sequences with IMGT/GENE-DB human TR gene sequences. The TCRdist pipeline was used in a later analysis to assign CDR3 sequences and most-parsimonious VDJ recombination scenarios. In a later analysis, each TCR beta chain was defined by its CDR3 amino acid sequence together with its V-gene family, and reads without a unique V-gene family were excluded. To address suspected cross-contamination and a sequencing artifact, a later analysis removed over 500 highly shared, low-generation-probability nucleotide sequences. In a later analysis, a clonal expansion index was calculated for each public chain from normalized within-repertoire ranks of inferred template counts. In a later analysis, generation probabilities were computed using a VDJ recombination model fitted to out-of-frame rearrangements, and the results were checked against IGoR. In a later analysis, TCR-TCR, TCR-HLA and TCR-CMV co-occurrence was scored with hypergeometric tests, and a repertoire-size bias correction was applied to TCR pairs. A later analysis estimated false discovery rates by permuting HLA or CMV assignments 20 times. In a later analysis, co-occurring TCRs were grouped using DBSCAN, with TCRdist sequence similarity added in when clustering inside HLA-allele-positive subsets. For co-occurrence clustering, repertoires with fewer than 30,000 or more than 120,000 public chains were excluded, along with 4 to 6 repertoires with anomalous nucleotide sharing. TCRdb took over this immuneACCESS table, retaining in-frame rearrangements with V and J assigned. Such tables are incomplete; in checked studies, under half of the missing clones stem from an unresolved V gene, and the remainder is unexplained. The D gene and trimming were derived from the DNA, and the V and J assignments and clone size from that table. The sample table lists under 100,000 clones, 63% of them with a count of one. The ten largest clones take up 14% to 15% of the sample.

This sample is part of a study of cytomegalovirus exposure and HLA in healthy donors (dated by TCRdb to 2015 to 2018). Context from the whole study: An earlier analysis of some 600 of the donors reported 250 to 300 Gb of sequence data and 117 million unique TCR beta sequences obtained from roughly 180 million T cells. An early release that covered around 590 HLA-typed donors contained 250 to 350 gigabases of sequencing data and 70 million to 100 million unique TCR sequences. The genetic ancestry cluster associated with self-reported Caucasian donors included approximately 85% of the approximately 410 genotyped donors. The study aimed to test whether cataloging public T cell receptors could reveal signatures of past pathogen exposure. The study profiled the T cell repertoires of 666 subjects by immunosequencing and related them to cytomegalovirus serostatus. Along with the roughly 610-subject first cohort, a separate validation cohort of roughly 110 different subjects was used. High-throughput TCR immunosequencing, statistical association of individual TCRs with disease status, and machine learning were combined to predict cytomegalovirus infection status. To study patterns of TCR occurrence, a later analysis re-analyzed previously published TCR beta repertoires from around 700 donors and added high-resolution HLA genotyping. Rather than using new phenotypic data, the later analysis identified candidate immune exposures from TCR beta sequences and from how often those sequences occurred across donors. To decide whether each TCR beta V gene segment behaved as functional or pseudogenic, an earlier analysis of approximately 600 of the donors relied on high-throughput TCR beta sequencing. Donor age, sex, ethnicity and CMV serostatus were compiled together with the repertoire data. In a later genetic analysis, genome-wide SNP genotypes for about three fifths of the roughly 670 donors were used, and that subset was treated as a discovery cohort. Every repertoire in the discovery cohort had been generated on one and the same sequencing platform. HLA typing covered class I and class II loci at four-digit resolution. Typing coverage varied by locus: roughly 620-630 donors for A, B, C, DRB1 and DQB1; 522 for DQA1; about 600 for DPA1; roughly 450 for DPB1. Four to six DR-DQ haplotypes were handled as single units for association and clustering, since linkage in the cohort was strong. Across about 380 genotyped donors of the cohort, an average of about 240,000 unique TCR beta nucleotide sequences per donor were sequenced, and approximately 17% of those sequences were non-productive.

For CDR1 and CDR2, the germline V gene lists SNHLY and FYNNEI. The CDR3 contains 15 residues, cysteine and phenylalanine counted. Only the CDR3 DNA stays, 45 bases, in frame from base 1. V is clipped by 0 bases and J by 4 bases, and the sequence between their germline boundaries is 12 bases long. Overall study outcomes, separate from this receptor: It was suggested by the authors that the approach could potentially be generalized to other disease states and immunological phenotypes. A few of the identified cytomegalovirus-associated TCR beta chains were confirmed in vitro to be specific for cytomegalovirus antigens. A group of highly shared sequence variants was considered likely to be a technical artifact of the sequencing pipeline. Compared with equally common non-associated chains, HLA-associated TCR beta chains in a later analysis were more clonally expanded and had lower generation probabilities. Immune exposure information for the cohort was limited to CMV serostatus. While some public TCRs were present in many individuals, most TCR sequences turned up only very rarely across donors. Specific HLA alleles were associated with about 17,000 TCR beta sequences at a false discovery rate of 0.05 in a later analysis. The presence/absence analyses assumed that sequencing depth was roughly uniform across donors, and that assumption may not be true. In an earlier analysis of some 500 of the donors, most TCR beta V segments appeared in productive rearrangements about 87% or about 30% of the time, broadly matching IMGT annotations. Correlated functional status among segregating V segments might reflect linkage disequilibrium, but an unknown experimental factor could not be ruled out. A later analysis found that TCR association rates varied across HLA loci, with DRB1 alleles showing the most associated TCRs and HLA-C alleles the fewest. A further reported finding was that TCR beta sequences accurately predicted the HLA-A and HLA-B alleles for most subjects in the first cohort. V-gene and J-gene trimming of TCR beta chains was associated with a missense DCLRE1C variant in a later genetic analysis, and the association was replicated in an independent cohort. In the study, about 150 TCR beta chains were listed as associated with cytomegalovirus. A later analysis reported that several top co-occurrence clusters appeared linked to parvovirus B19, influenza, CMV and Epstein-Barr virus. Some IMGT-functional V segments, including TRBV6-2 and TRBV6-3, could not be told apart with the 87-base-pair reads, so those segments were excluded. A later analysis found that most CMV-associated TCR beta chains appeared HLA-restricted, with HLA associations seemingly driven largely by CMV exposure. HLA typing was unavailable for some donors at each locus, so association tests used only the typed subset. According to a later genetic analysis, donors in an Asian-associated ancestry cluster had fewer N-insertions in productive TCRs than the approximately 650-donor mean. Assigning TCR associations to individual alleles was difficult when HLA alleles, especially DR and DQ, strongly co-occurred. In both the original and validation cohorts, the classifier was reported to diagnose cytomegalovirus status with high specificity and sensitivity. The earlier analysis of approximately 590 of the donors excluded seventeen rarely observed V segments, including chromosome 9 orphons, because counts were too low. The cohort was sequenced for TCR beta chains only, and without alpha or paired-chain data the features that could be detected were limited.

The cohort comprised some 700 healthy bone marrow donors. Cohort members were all nominally healthy when sampled, although unrecorded immune exposures were likely present. The donor tested CMV seropositive and was one of the 289 seropositive cohort members. Each donor provided a peripheral blood sample, and peripheral blood mononuclear cells were used for TCR beta sequencing. The Qiagen DNeasy Blood Extraction Kit was used to extract genomic DNA from the blood cell samples. The receptor chain draws on TRBV2 and TRBJ2-5; the D region possibly corresponds to TRBD1 (5 bases align). The sequenced sample consisted of PBMCs. This receptor was taken from a woman aged 40 to 50 in good health and CMV-seropositive. The CDR3 amino acid sequence is: CASSEAATARETQYF. The nucleotides are TGTGCCAGCAGTGAAGCGGCGACAGCTAGAGAGACCCAGTACTTC.